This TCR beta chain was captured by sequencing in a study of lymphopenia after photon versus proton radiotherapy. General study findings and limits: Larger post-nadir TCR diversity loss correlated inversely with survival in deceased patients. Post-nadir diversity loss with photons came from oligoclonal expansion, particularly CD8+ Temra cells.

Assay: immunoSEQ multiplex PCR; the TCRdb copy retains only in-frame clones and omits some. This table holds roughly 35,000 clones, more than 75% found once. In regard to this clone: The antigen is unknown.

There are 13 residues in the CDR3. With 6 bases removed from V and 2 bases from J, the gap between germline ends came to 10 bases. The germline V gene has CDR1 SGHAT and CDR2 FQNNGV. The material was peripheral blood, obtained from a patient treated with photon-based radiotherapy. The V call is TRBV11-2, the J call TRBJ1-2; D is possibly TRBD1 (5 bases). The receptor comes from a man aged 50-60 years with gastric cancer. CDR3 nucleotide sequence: TGTGCCAGCAGAGGGGCCAGAAACTATGGCTACACCTTC. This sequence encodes CASRGARNYGYTF.